Shown below are 27 T cell receptor beta chains from a single sample sequenced in a study of control samples from healthy donors and cancer patients. Using immunoSEQ multiplex PCR, the repertoire was profiled, and TCRdb retains in-frame clones only, with some absent. Among 53,000 or so clones listed, roughly 90% were seen once. Sequencing used PBMCs. These receptors came from a man aged 60 to 75 with head and neck cancer.

This chain links TRBV7-2 with TRBJ2-3; the match to TRBD2 covers 12 bases. Per the germline V gene, CDR1 is SGHTA and CDR2 is FQGNSA. There are 14 residues in the CDR3. V was clipped by 7 bases and J by 5 bases; unmatched bases: 4. The CDR3 is CASIRTSGIDTQYF. In DNA, the CDR3 is TGTGCCAGCATCCGGACTAGCGGGATAGATACGCAGTATTTT.

The chain carries TRBV5-8 and TRBJ1-4, with a weak D call TRBD1 (6 bases). Trimming cost V 4 bases and J 3 bases, with 10 bases left between them. Germline V CDR1 and CDR2: SGHTS, YDEGEE. The length of the CDR3 is 14 residues. For the CDR3, the DNA is TGTGCCAGCAGCCTTAGACAGGCTAATGAAAAACTGTTTTTT. This translates into CASSLRQANEKLFF.

The genes are TRBV2 and TRBJ1-2, with TRBD1 matching over 7 bases. In germline, CDR1 is SNHLY, CDR2 FYNNEI. V dropped 6 bases and J dropped 7; count of bases not matched to a gene: 17. This CDR3 comprises 16 residues. In DNA, the CDR3 is TGTGCCAGCAGGGCAGGGGGGGATTTCCAGGGACGTGGCTACACCTTC. It specifies CASRAGGDFQGRGYTF.

The chain joins TRBV18 to TRBJ2-5; possibly TRBD1 for D (6 bases). Germline lookup yields CDR1 KGHSH and CDR2 LQKENI. V was pared by 6 bases and J by 5 bases, with 13 bases between. This CDR3 contains 13 residues. CDR3 residues: CASSERQGETQYF. The CDR3 nucleotides read TGTGCCAGCTCTGAACGGCAGGGGGAGACCCAGTACTTC.

Here the CDR3 reads CASSFGGTNEKLFF. CDR3 DNA sequence: TGTGCCAGCAGTTTCGGGGGCACTAATGAAAAACTGTTTTTT. V usage is TRBV27 and J usage is TRBJ1-4; maybe TRBD1 (6 bases). Germline V lookup: CDR1 MNHEY, CDR2 SMNVEV (reference sequence). This CDR3 has 14 amino acids. V dropped 3 bases and J dropped 2 bases, with 7 bases sitting between them.

The chain joins TRBV11-3 to TRBJ1-1, with 8 bases matching TRBD1. Germline loops: CDR1 SGHNT, CDR2 YENEEA. The CDR3 totals 19 residues. V lost 1 base, J lost 14 bases, and 27 bases stayed unmatched. CDR3: CASSLGCIRYCGTGDGNFF. Here the CDR3 DNA reads TGTGCCAGCAGCTTAGGTTGCATTAGATATTGTGGGACAGGAGATGGGAACTTCTTT.

In its sample, this clone was seen once. The chain joins TRBV15 to TRBJ2-7, with D possibly matching TRBD2 (5 bases). This CDR3 has 18 amino acids. Germline V CDR1 and CDR2: LNHNV, YYDKDF (reference sequence). With 0 bases removed from V and 2 bases from J, the gap between germline ends came to 20 bases. CDR3: CATSRDLGGGLIPYEQYF. In DNA, the CDR3 is TGTGCCACCAGCAGAGATCTTGGTGGAGGACTCATCCCCTACGAGCAGTACTTC. The full variable domain, with the rest looked up from reference TRBV15 and TRBJ2-7, is DAMVIQNPRYQVTQFGKPVTLSCSQTLNHNVMYWYQQKSSQAPKLLFHYYDKDFNNEADTPDNFQSRRPNTSFCFLDIRSPGLGDTAMYLCATSRDLGGGLIPYEQYFGPGTRLTVT.

V gene TRBV5-1 combines with J gene TRBJ2-1, with 15 bases that match TRBD2. Germline CDR1 reads SGHRS; CDR2 reads YFSETQ. This CDR3 spans 17 amino acids. Germline trimming cut 6 bases from V and 4 bases from J; bases unmatched to any gene: 8. As DNA, the CDR3 is TGCGCCAGCACCCGAGGACTAGCGGGGGGGTCTTACAATGAGCAGTTCTTC. Translating gives CASTRGLAGGSYNEQFF.

V gene TRBV7-2 combines with J gene TRBJ2-7, with 14 bases lining up with TRBD2. With 2 bases clipped from V and 6 bases from J, the junction kept 9 bases outside the gene matches. This CDR3 contains 17 residues. CDR1 is SGHTA and CDR2 is FQGNSA in the germline V gene. CDR3 bases: TGTGCCAGCAGCTTAAGGGCTAGGGGACTAGCGGGAGTCGAGCAGTACTTC. The encoded protein is CASSLRARGLAGVEQYF. Supplemented by reference TRBV7-2 and TRBJ2-7, the full variable domain reads GAGVSQSPSNKVTEKGKDVELRCDPISGHTALYWYRQSLGQGLEFLIYFQGNSAPDKSGLPSDRFSAERTGGSVSTLTIQRTQQEDSAVYLCASSLRARGLAGVEQYFGPGTRLTVT.

The chain joins TRBV25-1 to TRBJ2-4; the D gene could be TRBD1 or TRBD2 (6 bases each). Germline lookup yields CDR1 MGHDK and CDR2 SYGVNS. CDR3 size: 15 residues. V was shortened by 1 base and J by 4 bases, with 11 bases between the two germline ends. CDR3 loop: CASSEWGDMKNIQYF. The CDR3 DNA follows: TGTGCCAGCAGTGAATGGGGGGACATGAAAAACATTCAGTACTTC. Full variable domain (remainder filled in from reference TRBV25-1 and TRBJ2-4): EADIYQTPRYLVIGTGKKITLECSQTMGHDKMYWYQQDPGMELHLIHYSYGVNSTEKGDLSSESTVSRIRTEHFPLTLESARPSHTSQYLCASSEWGDMKNIQYFGAGTRLSVL.

This sequence joins TRBV2 and TRBJ1-1, with 10 bases identical to TRBD1. V lost 10 bases, J lost 1 base, and 6 bases stayed unmatched. CDR1 is SNHLY and CDR2 is FYNNEI in the germline V gene. CDR3 length equals 14 residues. The CDR3 region has the DNA TGTGCCATAGACAGGGGGCGCACGAACACTGAAGCTTTCTTT. This gives the protein CAIDRGRTNTEAFF. Combining the CDR3 with reference TRBV2 and TRBJ1-1 gives the whole variable domain EPEVTQTPSHQVTQMGQEVILRCVPISNHLYFYWYRQILGQKVEFLVSFYNNEISEKSEIFDDQFSVERPDGSNFTLKIRSTKLEDSAMYFCAIDRGRTNTEAFFGQGTRLTVV.

The chain links TRBV5-6 to TRBJ2-7; D is undetermined. The CDR3 is made up of 15 amino acids. The V gene lost 1 base and the J gene lost 5 bases, with 16 bases spanning the gap. The germline V gene encodes CDR1 SGHDT and CDR2 YYEEEE. DNA for the CDR3: TGTGCCAGCAGCTTGTTCAACCGGGTTCCCCACGAGCAGTACTTC. Translated, it gives CASSLFNRVPHEQYF. The full variable domain, its missing parts supplied by reference TRBV5-6 and TRBJ2-7, is DAGVTQSPTHLIKTRGQQVTLRCSPKSGHDTVSWYQQALGQGPQFIFQYYEEEERQRGNFPDRFSGHQFPNYSSELNVNALLLGDSALYLCASSLFNRVPHEQYFGPGTRLTVT.

The J gene is TRBJ2-7, the V gene TRBV5-1, with D perhaps TRBD1 or TRBD2 (6 bases each). The CDR3 loop spans 17 amino acids. The germline CDR1 and CDR2 sequences are SGHRS and YFSETQ. With 0 bases removed from V and 3 bases from J, the gap between germline ends came to 19 bases. CDR3 nucleotide sequence: TGCGCCAGCAGCTTGGGAGCGGGTTACAGGGCCCTCTACGAGCAGTACTTC. It translates to CASSLGAGYRALYEQYF.

To note about this clone: No DNA is shown, since the ends of the CDR3 on it are uncertain; the CDR3 is the one TCRdb lists. The chain is built from TRBV21-1 and TRBJ1-1. TRBV21-1 corresponds to a pseudogene. The CDR3 is 19 residues long, counting both termini. CDR3 loop: CASSKVVGDGSPMNTEAFF.

This rearrangement joins TRBV19 to TRBJ2-2; D perhaps matches TRBD2 (7 bases). Trimming removed 2 bases at V and 3 bases at J, with 13 bases between. From germline, CDR1 is LNHDA and CDR2 SQIVND (reference sequence). The CDR3 sequence is 16 residues long. Here the CDR3 reads CASSILTGGHTGELFF. The CDR3 region has the DNA TGTGCCAGTAGTATACTAACGGGGGGCCACACCGGGGAGCTGTTTTTT.

V is TRBV23-1 and J is TRBJ1-5; D uncertain. TRBV23-1 is an ORF, with its function uncertain. CDR3 size: 13 residues. The germline V and J ends were trimmed by 4 bases and 2 bases, with 6 bases remaining between them. CDR3 amino acids: CASSPERNQPQHF. As DNA, the CDR3 is TGCGCCAGCAGTCCCGAACGCAATCAGCCCCAGCATTTT.

The rearrangement uses TRBV6-2 or TRBV6-3 and TRBJ2-3, with unresolved D. Germline CDR1 reads MNHEY; CDR2 reads SVGEGT. There are 13 residues in the CDR3. V lost 5 bases and J 1 base, leaving 7 bases between the germline ends. The CDR3 loop reads CASSAPGTDTQYF. CDR3 DNA: TGTGCCAGCAGTGCCCCGGGCACAGATACGCAGTATTTT.

The chain carries TRBV5-4 and TRBJ1-1; no clear D gene. Trimming pared 2 bases from V and 1 base from J, leaving 6 bases between. The CDR3 has 13 amino acids. The germline gives CDR1 SGHNT, CDR2 YYREEE (reference sequence). CDR3: CASSFSQNTEAFF. The CDR3 DNA is TGTGCCAGCAGCTTCTCTCAGAACACTGAAGCTTTCTTT.

V usage is TRBV5-8 and J usage is TRBJ1-4; a possible D gene is TRBD1 (6 bases). The V and J ends lost 2 bases and 4 bases respectively, with 9 bases between them. CDR3 length: 14 residues. CDR1 and CDR2 from the germline V gene are SGHTS and YDEGEE. Here the CDR3 reads CASSFGRGNEKLFF. The CDR3 DNA is TGTGCCAGCAGCTTCGGCAGGGGTAATGAAAAACTGTTTTTT.

The CDR3 DNA reads TGTGCCAGCAGTTTCAGGGGCGGTCAGCCCCAGCATTTT. Translation gives CASSFRGGQPQHF. V and J are TRBV27 and TRBJ1-5, with a weak D call TRBD1 (6 bases). V lost 3 bases to trimming and J lost 6 bases, with 9 bases between them. This CDR3 comprises 13 residues. CDR1 MNHEY and CDR2 SMNVEV come from the germline V gene (reference sequence).

This clone was recorded once. This rearrangement joins TRBV28 to TRBJ2-7; 8 nucleotides align to TRBD1. The junction had 9 bases not matched to a gene; V was cut back by 5 bases and J by 6 bases. The CDR3 is 14 amino acids. The germline gives CDR1 MDHEN, CDR2 SYDVKM. CDR3 sequence reads: CASSTPDREGEQYF. CDR3 coding DNA: TGTGCCAGCAGTACACCGGACAGGGAAGGCGAGCAGTACTTC.

The chain uses TRBV7-8 and TRBJ2-1; the D gene is possibly TRBD1 (6 bases). The V and J ends lost 0 bases and 2 bases respectively, with 8 bases between them. The CDR3 runs to 15 residues. Germline CDR1 is SGHVS and CDR2 is FQNEAQ. The CDR3 DNA is TGTGCCAGCAGCTTAGCTGGGGGCACCTACAATGAGCAGTTCTTC. Translation: CASSLAGGTYNEQFF.

The chain carries TRBV3-1 (or the pseudogene TRBV3-2) and TRBJ1-2, with no clear D. Trimming took off 4 bases at V and 2 bases at J, with 5 bases between the two ends. This CDR3 contains 12 residues. Germline V gives CDR1 LGHDT, CDR2 YNNKEL (reference sequence). CDR3 in amino acids: CASSLTNYGYTF. CDR3 DNA sequence: TGTGCCAGCAGCCTGACAAACTATGGCTACACCTTC.

This clone was found once. The V and J genes are TRBV4-2 and TRBJ2-7; TRBD1 agrees at 12 bases. The CDR3 loop spans 17 amino acids. V shed 4 bases, J shed 3 bases, and the junction held 10 bases outside the gene matches. Per germline, CDR1 LGHNA and CDR2 YNFKEQ. CDR3 amino acids: CASSPGPGQGAYYEQYF. The DNA for the CDR3 is TGTGCCAGCAGCCCAGGCCCGGGACAGGGGGCCTACTACGAGCAGTACTTC.

The rearrangement joins TRBV2 to TRBJ2-6; perhaps TRBD1 as D (6 bases). The CDR3 totals 17 residues. Germline values: CDR1 SNHLY, CDR2 FYNNEI. The V gene lost 4 bases and the J gene lost 4 bases, with 17 bases spanning the gap. CDR3 in DNA: TGTGCCAGCAGTGCACTAATCACAGGGTCGGGGGCCAACGTCCTGACTTTC. Its protein product is CASSALITGSGANVLTF.

This chain links TRBV28 with TRBJ1-2; D not certain. Trimming took 3 bases from V and 4 from J, leaving 12 bases between them. Germline V CDR1 and CDR2: MDHEN, SYDVKM. This CDR3 comprises 14 residues. CDR3 DNA: TGTGCCAGCAGTTTGCTGGGGAACCCCTATGGCTACACCTTC. Translating it yields CASSLLGNPYGYTF.

The chain couples TRBV18 to TRBJ2-5; D gene unclear. CDR3 size: 14 residues. Deletions cut 3 bases from V and 0 bases from J, with 8 bases between. CDR1 is KGHSH, CDR2 LQKENI, per germline. CDR3 bases: TGTGCCAGCTCACCTGGACGGCACCAAGAGACCCAGTACTTC. It yields the protein CASSPGRHQETQYF.